These 32 T cell receptor beta chains originate from one sample sequenced in a study of blood T cell repertoires in COVID-19 (dated by TCRdb to 2019 to 2021). Library construction relied on the immunoSEQ multiplex PCR assay. TCRdb re-hosts the immuneACCESS table, in-frame sequences only. Its copies lack some clones; in the studies checked, an unresolved V gene accounts for under half of them, and the cause for the rest is not known. This sample holds around 160,000 clones; approximately 80% were observed only once. The top ten hold roughly 13% of the sample. The material sequenced was peripheral blood. Source of these receptors: a man between 60 and 70 years old with active or convalescent COVID-19.

This chain joins TRBV24-1 and TRBJ2-3, with 8 bases matching TRBD1. Per germline, CDR1 KGHDR and CDR2 SFDVKD. CDR3 length equals 13 residues. Trimming took 6 bases from V and 6 from J; bases not matched to a gene: 4. CDR3 region: CATSFTGGDTQYF. In DNA form, the CDR3 reads TGTGCCACCAGTTTTACAGGGGGGGATACGCAGTATTTT.

The chain links TRBV11-2 to TRBJ2-1, with 13 bases aligning to TRBD2. Per the germline V gene, CDR1 is SGHAT and CDR2 is FQNNGV. The CDR3 length is 17 residues. With V trimmed by 5 bases and J by 5 bases, 9 bases remained unmatched. CDR3 region: CASSPGGLAGSHNEQFF. CDR3 coding DNA: TGTGCCAGCAGCCCAGGGGGACTAGCGGGAAGTCACAATGAGCAGTTCTTC.

The CDR3 DNA is TGTGCCAGCAGCGCCCGCTATAGCAATCAGCCCCAGCATTTT. Translated: CASSARYSNQPQHF. The rearrangement links TRBV11-1 to TRBJ1-5, with unresolved D. V was trimmed by 5 bases and J by 0 bases, leaving 8 bases between them. CDR3 length equals 14 residues. Germline V gene lookup returns CDR1 SGHAT and CDR2 FQDESV (reference sequence). Complete variable domain (other parts from reference TRBV11-1 and TRBJ1-5): EAEVAQSPRYKITEKSQAVAFWCDPISGHATLYWYRQILGQGPELLVQFQDESVVDDSQLPKDRFSAERLKGVDSTLKIQPAELGDSAMYLCASSARYSNQPQHFGDGTRLSIL.

The gene calls are TRBV9 and TRBJ1-6; 7 nucleotides align to TRBD1. The CDR3 runs 17 residues. Germline values: CDR1 SGDLS, CDR2 YYNGEE. Trimming cost V 4 bases and J 0 bases; bases outside gene matches: 7. The CDR3 region has the DNA TGTGCCAGCAGCCGGACAGGAGCGGGCTCCTATAATTCACCCCTCCACTTT. This sequence encodes CASSRTGAGSYNSPLHF.

The V and J genes are TRBV24-1 and TRBJ2-1; TRBD2 might be the D (5 bases). This CDR3 is built from 13 residues. Trimming cost V 5 bases and J 6 bases, with 10 bases left between them. Per the germline V gene, CDR1 is KGHDR and CDR2 is SFDVKD. The CDR3 loop is CATSVPRGNEQFF. CDR3 DNA: TGTGCCACCAGTGTTCCTCGGGGCAATGAGCAGTTCTTC.

The chain links TRBV5-1 to TRBJ2-3; 10 bases fit TRBD2. Losses at the gene ends were 1 base for V and 5 bases for J; bases not matched to a gene: 4. The germline gives CDR1 SGHRS, CDR2 YFSETQ. The CDR3 is 15 amino acids. The CDR3 loop is CASSLSGTSEDTQYF. CDR3 nucleotide sequence: TGCGCCAGCAGCTTGTCGGGGACTAGCGAAGATACGCAGTATTTT.

The V and J genes are TRBV5-1 and TRBJ1-2, with D possibly matching TRBD1 (5 bases). Trimming took 5 bases from V and 4 from J, leaving 9 bases between them. CDR3 length: 12 residues. Looked up from germline, CDR1 is SGHRS and CDR2 is YFSETQ. The CDR3 bases are TGCGCCAGCAGGGAGGGGCCCTATGGCTACACCTTC. As protein: CASREGPYGYTF.

This clone was counted between two and nine times. Other nucleotide sequences from this sample produce the same CDR3. The chain joins TRBV19 to TRBJ2-2; 7 bases line up with TRBD1. There are 12 residues in the CDR3. CDR1 is LNHDA and CDR2 is SQIVND in the germline V gene (reference sequence). With V trimmed by 4 bases and J by 7 bases, 0 bases remained unmatched. The CDR3 region has the DNA TGTGCCAGTAGTAACAGGGGCGGGGAGCTGTTTTTT. Encoded protein: CASSNRGGELFF.

The genes are TRBV6-2 or TRBV6-3 and TRBJ1-1; TRBD1 aligns across 8 bases. The CDR3 consists of 15 residues. V gave up 0 bases and J gave up 4 bases; unmatched junction bases: 4. Germline CDR1 and CDR2: MNHEY and SVGEGT. The CDR3, as DNA: TGTGCCAGCAGTTACTCCAGGACAGGGACCACTGAAGCTTTCTTT. Its translation is CASSYSRTGTTEAFF.

V usage is TRBV7-9 and J usage is TRBJ1-2, with 7 positions matching TRBD1. CDR3 length equals 16 residues. The germline V gene encodes CDR1 SEHNR and CDR2 FQNEAQ (reference sequence). Trimming at V came to 2 bases and at J to 3 bases, leaving 9 bases not matched to a gene. CDR3: CASSLPVTGQDYGYTF. Here the CDR3 DNA reads TGTGCCAGCAGCTTACCGGTGACAGGGCAGGACTATGGCTACACCTTC.

CDR3 nucleotide sequence: TGTGCCAGCAGCGGGCCGGCGCAAATCCAAGAGACCCAGTACTTC. It translates to CASSGPAQIQETQYF. The chain is built from TRBV21-1 and TRBJ2-5; no check of the table's D call, TRBD1, against the DNA was made. TRBV21-1 is an annotated pseudogene. The CDR3 spans 15 residues.

This clone appeared a single time. The chain combines TRBV5-6 with TRBJ2-1, with 8 bases matching TRBD2. Germline V lookup: CDR1 SGHDT, CDR2 YYEEEE. V was clipped by 0 bases and J by 15 bases; unmatched bases: 14. The CDR3 has 15 residues. CDR3 region: CASSLDGTRAFGRFF. As DNA, the CDR3 is TGTGCCAGCAGCTTGGACGGGACTAGGGCCTTCGGGCGGTTCTTC.

The rearrangement joins TRBV5-4 to TRBJ2-1; 9 nucleotides align to TRBD1. The V gene's germline CDR1 is SGHNT and CDR2 YYREEE (reference sequence). The trim removed 1 base at V and 6 bases at J, leaving 8 bases unmatched. CDR3 size: 16 residues. CDR3 nucleotide sequence: TGTGCCAGCAGCTTGAGGGCCGGGACAGGGCCCAATGAGCAGTTCTTC. Encoded protein: CASSLRAGTGPNEQFF.

The chain employs TRBV28 and TRBJ2-3, with TRBD2 matching 7 bases. Per germline, CDR1 MDHEN and CDR2 SYDVKM. With 4 bases clipped from V and 6 bases from J, the junction kept 10 bases outside the gene matches. The CDR3 is 15 residues long. CDR3 amino acids: CASSSRGEGWDTQYF. The CDR3 nucleotides are TGTGCCAGCAGTTCCAGAGGGGAGGGGTGGGATACGCAGTATTTT. Full variable domain (outside the CDR3, taken from reference TRBV28 and TRBJ2-3): DVKVTQSSRYLVKRTGEKVFLECVQDMDHENMFWYRQDPGLGLRLIYFSYDVKMKEKGDIPEGYSVSREKKERFSLILESASTNQTSMYLCASSSRGEGWDTQYFGPGTRLTVL.

The rearrangement uses TRBV24-1 and TRBJ2-5; D is possibly TRBD2 (5 bases). The V gene lost 9 bases and the J gene lost 6 bases, with 13 bases spanning the gap. This CDR3 is built from 12 residues. Germline V gives CDR1 KGHDR, CDR2 SFDVKD. As DNA, the CDR3 is TGTGCCACCTCGGAGGAGCCCCAGACCCAGTACTTC. Its translation: CATSEEPQTQYF.

The chain recombines TRBV9 with TRBJ1-2; weak D call: TRBD1 (5 bases). The germline gives CDR1 SGDLS, CDR2 YYNGEE. This CDR3 contains 13 residues. V was pared by 0 bases and J by 6 bases, with 9 bases between. The CDR3 nucleotides are TGTGCCAGCAGCGTAGATCCAGGGAATGGCTACACCTTC. Translated: CASSVDPGNGYTF.

The chain couples TRBV7-9 to TRBJ2-7; tentative D call: TRBD2 (6 bases). CDR3 size: 15 residues. Deletions cut 5 bases from V and 5 bases from J, with 19 bases between. Per the germline V gene, CDR1 is SEHNR and CDR2 is FQNEAQ (reference sequence). CDR3 amino acids: CASSRGTSGGDEQYF. DNA for the CDR3: TGTGCCAGCAGCCGCGGGACTTCCGGAGGGGACGAGCAGTACTTC.

CDR3 amino acids: CASSLVTSGTAQFF. DNA for the CDR3: TGTGCCAGCAGCTTAGTTACTAGCGGGACGGCCCAGTTCTTC. The chain employs TRBV7-9 and TRBJ2-1; 10 bases line up with TRBD2. J lost 13 bases, V lost 1 base, and 7 bases had no gene match. Germline CDR1 reads SEHNR; CDR2 reads FQNEAQ (reference sequence). This CDR3 is 14 amino acids long.

The rearrangement joins TRBV19 to TRBJ1-1; D gene unclear. The germline V gene encodes CDR1 LNHDA and CDR2 SQIVND (reference sequence). The CDR3 has 13 residues. Trimming cost V 1 base and J 3 bases, with 6 bases left between them. The CDR3 loop reads CASSIVRDTEAFF. The CDR3 nucleotides read TGTGCCAGTAGTATAGTGCGGGACACTGAAGCTTTCTTT.

The rearrangement links TRBV27 to TRBJ1-2; D possibly corresponds to TRBD1 (6 bases). Germline CDR1 is MNHEY and CDR2 is SMNVEV (reference sequence). Deletions cut 4 bases from V and 7 bases from J, with 19 bases between. The CDR3 length is 15 residues. The CDR3 DNA sequence: TGTGCCAGCAGTTCGGACGCCACAGGGTTTCGTGGCTACACCTTC. Its protein is CASSSDATGFRGYTF.

J is TRBJ2-7 and V is TRBV3-1 (or the pseudogene TRBV3-2), with 7 positions matching TRBD1. CDR3 length: 14 amino acids. Germline trimming cut 3 bases from V and 4 bases from J; bases unmatched to any gene: 6. Looked up from germline, CDR1 is LGHDT and CDR2 is YNNKEL (reference sequence). This chain's CDR3 is CASSHGDREYEQYF. The CDR3 bases are TGTGCCAGCAGCCACGGTGACAGGGAGTACGAGCAGTACTTC.

This clone was seen a handful of times. The chain has TRBV5-1 and TRBJ2-7; 12 bases are shared with TRBD1. J lost 7 bases, V lost 3 bases, and 8 bases had no gene match. Germline assignment: CDR1 SGHRS and CDR2 YFSETQ. The CDR3 contains 15 residues. The CDR3 loop reads CASSSSGTGGSEQYF. CDR3 nucleotides: TGCGCCAGCAGCTCTTCCGGGACAGGGGGCTCGGAGCAGTACTTC.

This clone was seen a handful of times. This chain connects TRBV10-3 to TRBJ1-6; 9 bases match TRBD1. V gave up 10 bases and J gave up 9 bases; unmatched junction bases: 13. CDR3 length: 15 amino acids. Germline V gene data show CDR1 as ENHRY and CDR2 as SYGVKD. The CDR3 coding sequence is TGTGCCAGCACCGCTCGGGACAGGGATGGTTCACCCCTCCACTTT. Residues: CASTARDRDGSPLHF.

This clone came up a few times. The rearrangement links TRBV28 to TRBJ2-7, with D possibly TRBD1 on 6 matching bases. The CDR3 is 13 amino acids. Trimming shortened V by 5 bases and J by 6 bases, and 14 bases separated the two germline ends. Germline V lookup: CDR1 MDHEN, CDR2 SYDVKM. The CDR3 reads CASSPMTGIEQYF. The CDR3 bases are TGTGCCAGCAGTCCCATGACAGGTATCGAGCAGTACTTC.

The V and J genes are TRBV3-1 (or the pseudogene TRBV3-2) and TRBJ1-4; 8 bases map to TRBD1. This CDR3 is 16 amino acids long. In germline, CDR1 is LGHDT, CDR2 YNNKEL (reference sequence). V lost 3 bases and J lost 7; bases outside the gene matches: 10. The CDR3 here is CASSQAATGASEKLFF. In DNA, the CDR3 is TGTGCCAGCAGCCAGGCCGCGACAGGGGCCTCTGAAAAACTGTTTTTT.

CDR3 protein: CSGRLAGRQETQYF. Written as DNA, the CDR3 is TGCAGCGGCCGACTAGCGGGAAGGCAAGAGACCCAGTACTTC. This chain connects TRBV29-1 to TRBJ2-5; TRBD2 matches at 11 bases. This CDR3 spans 14 amino acids. V dropped 7 bases and J dropped 2; count of bases not matched to a gene: 6. Germline CDR1 and CDR2: SQVTM and ANQGSEA. Combining the CDR3 with reference TRBV29-1 and TRBJ2-5 gives the whole variable domain SAVISQKPSRDICQRGTSLTIQCQVDSQVTMMFWYRQQPGQSLTLIATANQGSEATYESGFVIDKFPISRPNLTFSTLTVSNMSPEDSSIYLCSGRLAGRQETQYFGPGTRLLVL.

This clone was observed a few times. The chain employs TRBV3-1 (or the pseudogene TRBV3-2) and TRBJ2-1; D may be TRBD2 (7 bases). CDR1 is LGHDT and CDR2 is YNNKEL in the germline V gene (reference sequence). The ends were cut back, 3 bases at V and 6 bases at J, with 15 bases in the middle. This CDR3 region has 15 residues. CDR3 region: CASSQRGRATNEQFF. The CDR3 DNA sequence: TGTGCCAGCAGCCAGAGGGGGAGGGCCACCAATGAGCAGTTCTTC.

The sample holds a few counts of this clone. The chain couples TRBV2 to TRBJ1-2; D gene uncertain. The CDR3 spans 10 residues. Per germline, CDR1 SNHLY and CDR2 FYNNEI. Trimming removed 5 bases from V and 4 bases from J, with 2 bases in between. This CDR3 is CASSLYGYTF. Written as DNA, the CDR3 is TGTGCCAGCAGTCTCTATGGCTACACCTTC.

The chain uses TRBV6-2 or TRBV6-3 and TRBJ2-2; TRBD2 matches 7 bases. Germline V CDR1 and CDR2: MNHEY, SVGEGT. The CDR3 extends over 16 amino acids. V shed 5 bases and J 3 bases; nucleotides not matched to a gene: 9. The CDR3 sequence is CASSPLGGGDTGELFF. The CDR3 coding sequence is TGTGCCAGCAGTCCCCTTGGGGGGGGTGACACCGGGGAGCTGTTTTTT.

A word on this clone: This sample also contains other DNA sequences that code for the same CDR3. The V gene is TRBV19, the J gene TRBJ1-5; unclear D gene. The CDR3 runs 14 residues. The V gene lost 5 bases and the J gene lost 2 bases, with 10 bases spanning the gap. Per germline, CDR1 LNHDA and CDR2 SQIVND (reference sequence). CDR3 sequence (DNA): TGTGCCAGTAGTGCGTCCGGAGGCAATCAGCCCCAGCATTTT. Encoded protein: CASSASGGNQPQHF.

The chain carries TRBV6-1 and TRBJ2-7, with 10 bases lining up with TRBD2. The length of the CDR3 is 15 residues. The V segment lost 2 bases and the J segment 5 bases; nucleotides outside the gene matches: 6. CDR1 MNHNS and CDR2 SASEGT come from the germline V gene. Here the CDR3 DNA reads TGTGCCAGCAGTGAATCGCTAGCGGGAGTAAACGAGCAGTACTTC. Protein: CASSESLAGVNEQYF.

The chain has TRBV7-9 and TRBJ2-2; perhaps TRBD2 as D (6 bases). CDR1 and CDR2 from the germline V gene are SEHNR and FQNEAQ (reference sequence). The ends were cut back, 5 bases at V and 3 bases at J, with 19 bases in the middle. The length of the CDR3 is 17 residues. CDR3 sequence: CASSPLQTSSYTGELFF. As DNA, the CDR3 is TGTGCCAGCAGCCCCCTCCAAACTAGCTCCTACACCGGGGAGCTGTTTTTT.